This is a list of T cell receptor beta chains from one sample in a study of blood T cell repertoires in COVID-19. Measured with immunoSEQ multiplex PCR; TCRdb has only the in-frame clones, and not every one. Counted here are 180,000 or so clones, approximately 80% occurring once; the ten biggest clones make up roughly an eighth. Source material: PBMCs or T cells enriched from blood (not recorded which). The receptors stem from a man in his 60s who had been exposed to COVID-19. The CDR3 runs from the conserved cysteine through the conserved F or W. Each record gives: J gene, V gene, clone size, CDR3 protein. Clone sizes are given selectively: once, few, many, or a class where the clone is expanded.

j_call: TRBJ2-2; v_call: TRBV27; clone_size: .; cdr3_aa: CASRALAGAGELFF
j_call: TRBJ2-5; v_call: TRBV3-1/TRBV3-2; clone_size: .; cdr3_aa: CASSQRSGLAGLKATETQYF
j_call: TRBJ2-7; v_call: TRBV5-4; clone_size: .; cdr3_aa: CASSLESTGGMYEQYF
j_call: TRBJ2-1; v_call: TRBV19; clone_size: .; cdr3_aa: CASRANAGTRSYNEQFF
j_call: TRBJ2-3; v_call: TRBV5-4; clone_size: few; cdr3_aa: CASSLGAGLAGYSSTDTQYF
j_call: TRBJ1-2; v_call: TRBV7-2; clone_size: few; cdr3_aa: CASTSKTGSYGYTF
j_call: TRBJ2-5; v_call: TRBV14; clone_size: .; cdr3_aa: CASSQTLFRETQYF
j_call: TRBJ1-4; v_call: TRBV19; clone_size: .; cdr3_aa: CASKAGGGTNEKLFF
j_call: TRBJ2-3; v_call: TRBV29-1; clone_size: .; cdr3_aa: CSVGLAGERDTQYF
j_call: TRBJ2-7; v_call: TRBV28; clone_size: .; cdr3_aa: CASSWGTIFEQYF
j_call: TRBJ2-7; v_call: TRBV30; clone_size: .; cdr3_aa: CAWSVGTVYYEQYF
j_call: TRBJ2-7; v_call: TRBV5-1; clone_size: once; cdr3_aa: CASSLAKGDSYEQYF
j_call: TRBJ1-2; v_call: TRBV30; clone_size: .; cdr3_aa: CAWVRDRDGGYTF
j_call: TRBJ2-1; v_call: TRBV7-2; clone_size: .; cdr3_aa: CASSAPGLAGNEQFF
j_call: TRBJ1-2; v_call: TRBV28; clone_size: once; cdr3_aa: CASRGQGPDGYTF
j_call: TRBJ1-1; v_call: TRBV18; clone_size: .; cdr3_aa: CASSPLGEGVANTEAFF
j_call: TRBJ1-2; v_call: TRBV11-3; clone_size: .; cdr3_aa: CASSSVGRDRGTYGYTF
j_call: TRBJ2-1; v_call: TRBV28; clone_size: .; cdr3_aa: CASGLRRKEDEQFF
j_call: TRBJ1-2; v_call: TRBV18; clone_size: .; cdr3_aa: CASSPVNGQAYGYTF
j_call: TRBJ2-3; v_call: TRBV5-6; clone_size: once; cdr3_aa: CASSFTGTGGTQYF
j_call: TRBJ1-4; v_call: TRBV28; clone_size: .; cdr3_aa: CASSSAGFGTGGGPNEKLFF
j_call: TRBJ1-4; v_call: TRBV5-1; clone_size: .; cdr3_aa: CASSSLGQSATNEKLFF
j_call: TRBJ2-3; v_call: TRBV14; clone_size: .; cdr3_aa: CASSQVAGRTITDTQYF
j_call: TRBJ2-7; v_call: TRBV2; clone_size: few; cdr3_aa: CASSDLAPPTYEQYF
j_call: TRBJ2-4; v_call: TRBV30; clone_size: .; cdr3_aa: CAWSVLTGGGKNIQYF
j_call: TRBJ1-5; v_call: TRBV30; clone_size: .; cdr3_aa: CAWSVGGQPQHF
j_call: TRBJ2-3; v_call: TRBV27; clone_size: .; cdr3_aa: CASSFSKRSDTQYF
j_call: TRBJ1-1; v_call: TRBV11-2; clone_size: .; cdr3_aa: CASSLAQGVYTEAFF
j_call: TRBJ2-7; v_call: TRBV10-3; clone_size: .; cdr3_aa: CAIGQGVYEQYF
j_call: TRBJ1-5; v_call: TRBV19; clone_size: once; cdr3_aa: CASNKVGIQQPQHF
j_call: TRBJ1-2; v_call: TRBV30; clone_size: .; cdr3_aa: CAIWGRSYGYTF
j_call: TRBJ2-7; v_call: TRBV6-5; clone_size: few; cdr3_aa: CASSPRGGSTYEQYF